This TCR beta chain was captured by sequencing in a study of cytomegalovirus exposure and HLA in healthy donors. Notes on the study in general: In a later analysis, TCR beta V- and J-gene trimming was associated with a missense DCLRE1C variant.

Concerning this clone: The target antigen is unknown.

Germline CDR1 is ENHRY and CDR2 is SYGVKD. The CDR3 runs to 13 residues. Deletions cut 4 bases from V and 4 bases from J, with 8 bases between. A multiplex PCR was run with 60 Vbeta primers and 13 Jbeta primers. TCRdb keeps only in-frame clones here, not all; method: immunoSEQ multiplex PCR. The data contain roughly 190,000 clones, 75% to 85% of them singletons. The gene calls are TRBV10-3 and TRBJ1-5; no definite D call. The sequencing sample was made of PBMCs. The receptor's source is a girl aged 5 to 17 in good health and CMV-seropositive. CDR3 nucleotides: TGTGCCATCAGTGCAGGCGAGAATCAGCCCCAGCATTTT. Its protein product is CAISAGENQPQHF.